These 2 T cell receptor beta chains share one sample of origin, sequenced in a study of blood T cell repertoires in COVID-19. Sequenced by immunoSEQ multiplex PCR; TCRdb stores in-frame clones only, minus some. The top ten clones hold approximately 15% of a sample with 150,000 to 200,000 clones, around 79% of them seen once. The sequenced sample was peripheral blood. The source is a man in his fifties or sixties with active or convalescent COVID-19.

Of note for this clone: This sample also contains other DNA sequences that code for the same CDR3. J is TRBJ1-2 and V is TRBV28; 9 bases line up with TRBD1. V lost 2 bases and J lost 5; bases outside the gene matches: 3. The CDR3 sequence is 14 residues long. CDR1 is MDHEN and CDR2 is SYDVKM in the germline V gene. CDR3 nucleotides: TGTGCCAGCAGTTTAACGACAGGGGGTTATGGCTACACCTTC. Translated: CASSLTTGGYGYTF.

The gene calls are TRBV20-1 and TRBJ2-1; the D gene is possibly TRBD2 (5 bases). The V end was cut by 1 base, the J end by 10 bases, with 8 bases between. In germline, CDR1 is DFQATT, CDR2 SNEGSKA (reference sequence). The CDR3 runs 11 residues. The CDR3 spells CSARAGVEQFF. The CDR3 DNA reads as TGCAGTGCTAGAGCCGGGGTGGAGCAGTTCTTC.